Following are 12 T cell receptor beta chains from one sample sequenced in a study of blood T cell repertoires in COVID-19. Produced via immunoSEQ multiplex PCR; TCRdb's table is partial and in-frame only. The table shows about 300,000 clones, with about 81% occurring only once. Sequenced: peripheral blood. The receptors were sampled from a human donor with COVID-19, enrolled during active disease. The donor label of this sample is uncertain.

This chain links TRBV7-9 with TRBJ2-3, with 11 positions matching TRBD1. Germline V gene data show CDR1 as SEHNR and CDR2 as FQNEAQ (reference sequence). V shed 5 bases and J 0 bases; nucleotides not matched to a gene: 10. The CDR3 has 18 amino acids. CDR3: CASSTGTGGSYSTDTQYF. CDR3 sequence (DNA): TGTGCCAGCAGCACAGGGACAGGGGGTTCCTATAGCACAGATACGCAGTATTTT. Full variable domain (rest looked up from reference TRBV7-9 and TRBJ2-3): DTGVSQNPRHKITKRGQNVTFRCDPISEHNRLYWYRQTLGQGPEFLTYFQNEAQLEKSRLLSDRFSAERPKGSFSTLEIQRTEQGDSAMYLCASSTGTGGSYSTDTQYFGPGTRLTVL.

The V and J genes are TRBV21-1 and TRBJ1-2; the table calls TRBD1, which could not be checked here. TRBV21-1 is listed as a pseudogene. This CDR3 is 16 amino acids long. The CDR3 protein is CASAAIKNRAFYGYTF. The DNA of the CDR3 is TGTGCCAGCGCAGCAATTAAGAACAGGGCGTTCTATGGCTACACCTTC.

V and J are TRBV29-1 and TRBJ1-1; TRBD1 agrees at 11 bases. The CDR3 is made up of 14 amino acids. The V segment lost 7 bases and the J segment 1 base; nucleotides outside the gene matches: 5. Germline V lookup: CDR1 SQVTM, CDR2 ANQGSEA. This CDR3 is CSAGQGAENTEAFF. The CDR3 nucleotides read TGCAGCGCTGGACAGGGGGCGGAGAACACTGAAGCTTTCTTT.

The chain couples TRBV6-5 to TRBJ2-7; possibly TRBD1 for D (6 bases). Trimming shortened V by 7 bases and J by 3 bases, and 13 bases separated the two germline ends. Germline values: CDR1 MNHEY, CDR2 SVGAGI. This CDR3 has 13 amino acids. This CDR3 is CASTSGAFYEQYF. The CDR3 region has the DNA TGTGCCAGCACCTCAGGGGCCTTCTACGAGCAGTACTTC.

The chain has TRBV2 and TRBJ1-3; D might be TRBD1 (5 bases). Trimming cost V 6 bases and J 0 bases, with 9 bases left between them. The CDR3 covers 14 residues. Germline V gene data show CDR1 as SNHLY and CDR2 as FYNNEI. CDR3 loop: CASRWGVSGNTIYF. In DNA, the CDR3 is TGTGCCAGCAGGTGGGGCGTCTCTGGAAACACCATATATTTT.

The CDR3 coding sequence is TGTGCCAGCAGTGAAGTGGTGGGACAGGGAGGAGGCTACACCTTC. Translated: CASSEVVGQGGGYTF. The chain has TRBV2 and TRBJ1-2, with 9 bases lining up with TRBD1. The CDR3 extends over 15 amino acids. Germline values: CDR1 SNHLY, CDR2 FYNNEI. Trimming at V came to 1 base and at J to 8 bases, leaving 8 bases not matched to a gene.

The rearrangement links TRBV30 to TRBJ1-4; D is unresolved. The CDR3 loop spans 13 amino acids. V was cut by 6 bases and J by 5 bases, with 13 bases left in between. From germline, CDR1 is GTSNPN and CDR2 SVGIG (reference sequence). Here the CDR3 DNA reads TGTGCCTGCCAGGCAGCTCTGAATGAAAAACTGTTTTTT. It encodes CACQAALNEKLFF.

The count of this clone is one. The gene calls are TRBV13 and TRBJ2-7; 7 bases map to TRBD1. Germline assignment: CDR1 PRHDT and CDR2 FYEKMQ (reference sequence). V was pared by 0 bases and J by 6 bases, with 2 bases of the junction left unmatched. The CDR3 covers 13 residues. In DNA, the CDR3 is TGTGCCAGCAGCTTAGGGGACAGGCCCGAGCAGTACTTC. Residues: CASSLGDRPEQYF.

The chain is built from TRBV14 and TRBJ2-7, with 7 bases lining up with TRBD2. From germline, CDR1 is SGHDN and CDR2 FVKESK. The CDR3 runs to 15 residues. Trimming cost V 7 bases and J 4 bases; bases outside gene matches: 13. This chain's CDR3 is CASNISRDYSYEQYF. In nucleotides, the CDR3 is TGTGCCAGCAATATAAGCCGGGACTACTCATACGAGCAGTACTTC. Filled out from reference TRBV14 and TRBJ2-7, the complete variable domain reads EAGVTQFPSHSVIEKGQTVTLRCDPISGHDNLYWYRRVMGKEIKFLLHFVKESKQDESGMPNNRFLAERTGGTYSTLKVQPAELEDSGVYFCASNISRDYSYEQYFGPGTRLTVT.

This clone was seen a single time. The chain carries TRBV2 and TRBJ1-2, with D perhaps matching TRBD1 (6 bases). This CDR3 has 14 residues. V was clipped by 8 bases and J by 3 bases, with 16 bases between them. The germline V gene has CDR1 SNHLY and CDR2 FYNNEI. This CDR3 reads CASGGGRSHYGYTF. CDR3 nucleotide sequence: TGTGCCAGCGGGGGGGGCCGTTCGCACTATGGCTACACCTTC.

The V call is TRBV6-5, the J call TRBJ1-3, with a possible D match to TRBD1 (6 bases). Per germline, CDR1 MNHEY and CDR2 SVGAGI. V shed 7 bases and J shed 4 bases, with 17 bases lying between them. The CDR3 has 15 amino acids. CDR3 in DNA: TGTGCCAGCACAAGACTGGGGGCGACCGGAAACACCATATATTTT. This gives the protein CASTRLGATGNTIYF.

This clone was detected a few times. This chain links TRBV14 with TRBJ1-2; TRBD1 might be the D (6 bases). With 1 base removed from V and 6 bases from J, the gap between germline ends came to 12 bases. Looked up from germline, CDR1 is SGHDN and CDR2 is FVKESK. CDR3 length: 14 amino acids. The CDR3 loop is CASSQGNRAHGYTF. DNA of the CDR3: TGTGCCAGCAGCCAAGGGAACAGGGCCCATGGCTACACCTTC.